This passage covers 16 T cell receptor beta chains from one sample sequenced in a study of blood T cell repertoires in COVID-19. TCRdb's table, derived via immunoSEQ multiplex PCR, lists solely in-frame clones and lacks some. The profile shows about 180,000 clones, around nine tenths of them singletons. The sample comprised peripheral blood. The receptors stem from a middle-aged man with acute or convalescent COVID-19.

The rearrangement uses TRBV5-8 and TRBJ2-6, with D maybe TRBD1 (6 bases). Deletions cut 5 bases from V and 4 bases from J, with 13 bases between. The V gene's germline CDR1 is SGHTS and CDR2 YDEGEE. The CDR3 sequence is 15 residues long. This CDR3 is CASSLTGLGANVLTF. The CDR3 nucleotides read TGTGCCAGCAGTTTAACAGGGTTGGGGGCCAACGTCCTGACTTTC.

This clone was counted between two and nine times. The rearrangement joins TRBV19 to TRBJ1-6, with 8 bases matching TRBD1. The CDR3 is 14 amino acids. Germline CDR1 and CDR2: LNHDA and SQIVND (reference sequence). With 7 bases clipped from V and 7 bases from J, the junction kept 6 bases outside the gene matches. This CDR3 is CASNQGAENSPLHF. DNA of the CDR3: TGTGCCAGTAACCAGGGGGCTGAAAATTCACCCCTCCACTTT. The whole variable domain, filled in from reference TRBV19 and TRBJ1-6, reads DGGITQSPKYLFRKEGQNVTLSCEQNLNHDAMYWYRQDPGQGLRLIYYSQIVNDFQKGDIAEGYSVSREKKESFPLTVTSAQKNPTAFYLCASNQGAENSPLHFGNGTRLTVT.

The rearrangement joins TRBV7-8 to TRBJ2-1, with a tentative D call TRBD2 (5 bases). This CDR3 has 13 amino acids. The V gene lost 1 base and the J gene lost 7 bases, with 8 bases spanning the gap. Germline V gene lookup returns CDR1 SGHVS and CDR2 FQNEAQ. The CDR3 DNA reads TGTGCCAGCAGCTTAGGATTAGCGAATGAGCAGTTCTTC. Amino acids: CASSLGLANEQFF. The full variable domain, its missing parts supplied by reference TRBV7-8 and TRBJ2-1, is GAGVSQSPRYKVAKRGQDVALRCDPISGHVSLFWYQQALGQGPEFLTYFQNEAQLDKSGLPSDRFFAERPEGSVSTLKIQRTQQEDSAVYLCASSLGLANEQFFGPGTRLTVL.

The chain uses TRBV12-5 and TRBJ2-1, with a possible D match to TRBD1 (6 bases). CDR1 and CDR2 (germline): LGHNT, FRNRAP. V lost 6 bases and J 3 bases, leaving 9 bases between the germline ends. The length of the CDR3 is 13 residues. The CDR3 nucleotides read TGTGCTAGTGGGCAGGGGAACTACAATGAGCAGTTCTTC. It specifies CASGQGNYNEQFF.

The chain has TRBV7-2 and TRBJ2-1; D possibly corresponds to TRBD2 (5 bases). V was cut by 1 base and J by 4 bases, with 14 bases left in between. Germline V CDR1 and CDR2: SGHTA, FQGNSA. This CDR3 has 16 amino acids. CDR3 DNA: TGTGCCAGCAGCTTAGTCTTGAGCGGCCCGTACAATGAGCAGTTCTTC. Its translation is CASSLVLSGPYNEQFF.

The chain couples TRBV6-5 to TRBJ1-5, with unresolved D. CDR1 is MNHEY, CDR2 SVGAGI, per germline. The length of the CDR3 is 11 residues. The V end was cut by 5 bases, the J end by 7 bases, with 6 bases between. CDR3 nucleotides: TGTGCCAGCAGTCAGAACCAGCCCCAGCATTTT. Residues: CASSQNQPQHF.

V gene TRBV19 combines with J gene TRBJ2-1; 7 positions match TRBD1. Germline V gene data show CDR1 as LNHDA and CDR2 as SQIVND (reference sequence). After removal of 5 bases from V and 0 bases from J, the junction contained 4 bases not matched to a gene. The CDR3 runs to 15 residues. Here the CDR3 reads CASSLDRSSYNEQFF. The CDR3 DNA sequence: TGTGCCAGTAGTTTGGACAGGAGCTCCTACAATGAGCAGTTCTTC. Looking up the rest from reference TRBV19 and TRBJ2-1 gives the full variable domain: DGGITQSPKYLFRKEGQNVTLSCEQNLNHDAMYWYRQDPGQGLRLIYYSQIVNDFQKGDIAEGYSVSREKKESFPLTVTSAQKNPTAFYLCASSLDRSSYNEQFFGPGTRLTVL.

This clone has more than one count but fewer than ten. J is TRBJ1-4 and V is TRBV10-3; perhaps TRBD1 as D (6 bases). Germline CDR1 ENHRY, CDR2 SYGVKD. The CDR3 is 13 residues long. With 3 bases removed from V and 8 bases from J, the gap between germline ends came to 10 bases. The CDR3: CAISEGGGEKLFF. In nucleotides, the CDR3 is TGTGCCATCAGTGAAGGGGGTGGGGAAAAACTGTTTTTT.

V is TRBV28 and J is TRBJ1-4; D gene ambiguous. The CDR3 spans 14 residues. V gave up 9 bases and J gave up 6 bases, with 17 bases separating them. Germline-derived CDR1 and CDR2 are MDHEN and SYDVKM. The CDR3 DNA follows: TGTGCCAGTCTAGGAGGCCCTAGGTATGAAAAACTGTTTTTT. Protein: CASLGGPRYEKLFF.

The chain recombines TRBV5-6 with TRBJ2-3; TRBD2 aligns across 9 bases. Per the germline V gene, CDR1 is SGHDT and CDR2 is YYEEEE. The J segment lost 0 bases and the V segment lost 0 bases, leaving 5 bases of the junction unmatched. CDR3 size: 17 residues. CDR3 loop: CASSLVRLADSTDTQYF. CDR3 DNA: TGTGCCAGCAGCTTGGTGCGACTAGCGGACAGCACAGATACGCAGTATTTT. The variable domain in full, with the rest retrieved from reference TRBV5-6 and TRBJ2-3, is DAGVTQSPTHLIKTRGQQVTLRCSPKSGHDTVSWYQQALGQGPQFIFQYYEEEERQRGNFPDRFSGHQFPNYSSELNVNALLLGDSALYLCASSLVRLADSTDTQYFGPGTRLTVL.

This chain links TRBV7-2 with TRBJ2-7, with 7 bases matching TRBD1. The ends lost 4 bases at V and 3 bases at J; junction bases unmatched: 6. This CDR3 region has 14 residues. CDR1 and CDR2 from the germline V gene are SGHTA and FQGNSA. The CDR3 DNA reads TGTGCCAGCAGCTCCTTGGGACAGATCTACGAGCAGTACTTC. Translation: CASSSLGQIYEQYF.

The chain recombines TRBV25-1 with TRBJ2-7; TRBD2 matches 7 bases. This CDR3 comprises 15 residues. Trimming took 2 bases from V and 2 from J; bases not matched to a gene: 6. The germline CDR1 and CDR2 sequences are MGHDK and SYGVNS. CDR3 region: CASSEPSGTTYEQYF. CDR3 nucleotides: TGTGCCAGCAGTGAACCTAGCGGAACCACCTACGAGCAGTACTTC.

Concerning this clone itself: The sample contains more than one DNA sequence encoding this CDR3. V usage is TRBV12-3 or TRBV12-4 and J usage is TRBJ1-1, with D unclear. V dropped 6 bases and J dropped 0 bases, with 8 bases sitting between them. This CDR3 contains 13 residues. CDR3 amino acids: CASSPTVNTEAFF. CDR3 DNA sequence: TGTGCCAGCAGCCCAACAGTGAACACTGAAGCTTTCTTT.

This chain connects TRBV7-9 to TRBJ1-3; D uncertain. This CDR3 is built from 17 residues. CDR1 is SEHNR and CDR2 is FQNEAQ in the germline V gene (reference sequence). Trimming shortened V by 2 bases and J by 4 bases, and 18 bases separated the two germline ends. CDR3 nucleotides: TGTGCCAGCAGCTTACAGACAACAAACTTTGTCGGAAACACCATATATTTT. Its translation is CASSLQTTNFVGNTIYF.

The chain joins TRBV27 to TRBJ2-7; weak D call: TRBD2 (5 bases). Trimming shortened V by 1 base and J by 7 bases, and 23 bases separated the two germline ends. The germline V gene has CDR1 MNHEY and CDR2 SMNVEV (reference sequence). This CDR3 has 17 residues. The chain's CDR3 is CASSLLSAASPPIEQYF. CDR3 sequence (DNA): TGTGCCAGCAGTTTATTATCGGCGGCTAGCCCTCCTATTGAGCAGTACTTC.

This rearrangement joins TRBV4-3 to TRBJ1-2; D is perhaps TRBD1 (6 bases). Trimming left V 3 bases short and J 7 bases short, with 9 bases between. The germline V gene encodes CDR1 LGHNA and CDR2 YSLEER. The CDR3 totals 12 residues. The CDR3 DNA reads TGCGCCAGCAGCCACAGGGACATTGGCTACACCTTC. Translation gives CASSHRDIGYTF.